The present T cell receptor (beta chain) was sequenced within a study of a mutant IDH1 vaccine in newly diagnosed glioma. Study details: Once 4-6 weeks had passed after radiotherapy alone, vaccination started, or it started with temozolomide cycles. Receipt of radiotherapy, temozolomide, or both preceded the study, and most received both.

Libraries were prepared by immunoSEQ multiplex PCR; TCRdb keeps only in-frame clonotypes and omits some of them. The sample shows under 40,000 clones, about 80% of them seen only once. Worth noting for this clone: The antigen remains unidentified.

Time point here: week 35, safety follow-up. It was 300 ug of mutant IDH1 20-mer peptide that made up each vaccine dose, given with topical imiquimod. Eight vaccinations were given in weeks 1, 3, 5, 7, 11, 15, 19 and 23. Astrocytomas found in donors were new, WHO grade 3 or 4, IDH1-mutant and ATRX-lost. The source was PBMCs, collected from a glioma patient whose treatment included an IDH1 peptide vaccine. The receptor's source is a man younger than 40 with glioma.

The DNA for the CDR3 is TGTGCCAGCAGCTTAAACCAGGTTTTTAACACTGAAGCTTTCTTT. This translates into CASSLNQVFNTEAFF. The chain combines TRBV13 with TRBJ1-1, with no clear D. Trimming left V 2 bases short and J 2 bases short, with 12 bases between. CDR3 length: 15 residues. Per the germline V gene, CDR1 is PRHDT and CDR2 is FYEKMQ (reference sequence).